This record covers a single T cell receptor (beta chain). Its antigen remains undetermined. No base quality values were provided; no much bigger clone lies one nucleotide off. The immunoSEQ Assay, which relies on bias-controlled multiplex PCR amplification of genomic DNA, was used to profile TCRbeta CDR3 regions. Per the original workflow: The absolute abundance of each unique TCRbeta CDR3 region was quantified after sequences were collapsed and filtered. Differential abundance was tested with a binomial (Fisher-equivalent) model and with a beta-binomial model adding time-dependent variance fitted from healthy donors. Clones with fewer than 5 combined templates were removed, and differential abundance was called for clones with a Benjamini-Hochberg FDR below 0.01. In the beta-binomial model, variance was expressed as a function of the total template count across the two samples, in the form v = (b*log(k)+a)^2. TCRdb provides this immuneACCESS table in a form limited to in-frame rearrangements. Some clones are lacking; in checked studies, under half of them reflect an unresolved V gene, and why the rest are absent is not known. Clonal size and the V and J genes are those of that table, whereas D and trimming came from the DNA. The table for this sample lists approximately 100,000 clones; about 90% of them were counted only once. The ten largest make up about 3.9% of the sample.

During the collection period, no infections or other immune events were recorded for the healthy donors. To calibrate time-dependent variance in a beta-binomial model of T-cell clone differential abundance, blood repertoires from healthy donors were used as a training cohort. The training cohort comprised roughly ten healthy donors, 3 female and 7 male. An age range of about 29 to 65 years, with an average of about 45 years, was recorded for the donors. Whole blood, obtained from a commercial supplier, was collected from each healthy donor at three time points spaced approximately two weeks apart. Genomic DNA was extracted from unsorted whole blood for immunosequencing. The CDR3 runs 13 amino acids, cysteine and phenylalanine included. Only the CDR3 region is kept as DNA, spanning 39 bases read in frame from base 1. A distance of 10 bases separates the germline ends of V and J, which lose 7 bases and 1 base respectively. In the germline V gene, CDR1 corresponds to MDHEN and CDR2 to SYDVKM.

The sample belongs to a study of identifying expanded T cells in peripheral blood (dated by TCRdb to about 2019). As for the study more broadly: Technical replicates were generated by sequencing separate aliquots of the same genomic DNA pool, with four replicates compared pairwise. The full study reports these points: The binomial model flagged about 1.2 differentially abundant clones between technical replicates, compared with around 15 over about 2 weeks and approximately 18 over roughly 4 weeks. Both the number of clones called differentially abundant and the false-positive rate were significantly reduced by the beta-binomial model across all healthy-donor time intervals. It was expected by the authors that biological variance in healthy repertoires might increase further over much longer intervals, such as months to years. In all healthy donors, the variance in clone template counts between samples taken roughly 14 days apart rose significantly as total template count increased.

The specimen sequenced was blood. The sequence links TRBV28 to TRBJ1-1; no D segment can be confidently identified. The source is a person aged 18 to 69 in good health. CDR3 sequence: CASNVEGNTEAFF. The DNA is TGTGCCAGCAACGTAGAGGGGAACACTGAAGCTTTCTTT. With all but the CDR3 taken from the reference TRBV28 and TRBJ1-1 genes, the full variable domain is: DVKVTQSSRYLVKRTGEKVFLECVQDMDHENMFWYRQDPGLGLRLIYFSYDVKMKEKGDIPEGYSVSREKKERFSLILESASTNQTSMYLCASNVEGNTEAFFGQGTRLTVV.